Shown below are 32 T cell receptor beta chains from a single sample sequenced in a study of T cells after yellow fever vaccination. TCRdb used MiXCR to reprocess the 5' RACE reads, holding one entry per CDR3 protein. This table has about 68,000 distinct CDR3 sequences, over 6.5% appearing once. The specimen was CD8+ T cells sorted from PBMCs, collected approximately 47 days after the first yellow fever vaccination. Receptors were obtained from a man aged 18 to 29 who received the YFV17D yellow fever vaccine.

This rearrangement joins TRBV16 to TRBJ1-6, with a possible D match to TRBD1 (6 bases). Looked up from germline, CDR1 is KGHSY and CDR2 is FQNENV. The germline V and J ends were trimmed by 5 bases and 10 bases, with 15 bases remaining between them. The CDR3 length is 14 residues. The CDR3 DNA reads TGTGCCAGCAGCACCCTCGGGGGCGACTCACCCCTCCACTTT. Its translation: CASSTLGGDSPLHF.

This clonotype was seen a handful of times. This chain joins TRBV19 and TRBJ1-1; TRBD1 might be the D (5 bases). The CDR3 totals 13 residues. CDR1 LNHDA and CDR2 SQIVND come from the germline V gene (reference sequence). V lost 6 bases, J lost 3 bases, and 11 bases lay in between. CDR3 DNA sequence: TGTGCCAGTAGCGGGGGAGGGTACACTGAAGCTTTCTTT. Its translation: CASSGGGYTEAFF.

This chain links TRBV7-9 with TRBJ1-2, with TRBD1 as a possible D gene (5 bases). Per germline, CDR1 SEHNR and CDR2 FQNEAQ (reference sequence). The V end was cut by 8 bases, the J end by 8 bases, with 18 bases between. This CDR3 comprises 13 residues. This CDR3 reads CASDSGGGGGYTF. CDR3 nucleotide sequence: TGTGCCAGCGACTCAGGCGGGGGGGGAGGCTACACCTTC.

This clonotype was recorded a few times. V and J are TRBV6-2 or TRBV6-3 and TRBJ2-3; 11 bases match TRBD2. This CDR3 contains 19 residues. After removal of 6 bases from V and 2 bases from J, the junction contained 16 bases not matched to a gene. Per germline, CDR1 MNHEY and CDR2 SVGEGT. The DNA of the CDR3 is TGTGCCAGCAGCACGGACGCTTTTGGGACTAGCGGCCCCACAGATACGCAGTATTTT. Its protein product is CASSTDAFGTSGPTDTQYF.

As concerns this clonotype: A much larger clone sits a single nucleotide away, making a read error possible. The chain couples TRBV4-1 to TRBJ2-5, with TRBD1 as a possible D gene (5 bases). Trimming stripped 4 bases from V and 5 bases from J, with 14 bases between. CDR3 length equals 14 residues. Per the germline V gene, CDR1 is MGHRA and CDR2 is YSYEKL. The CDR3, as DNA: TGCGCCAGCAGCCGATTAGTGGGGCAGGAGACCCAGTACTTC. Encoded protein: CASSRLVGQETQYF.

This clonotype was recorded at least ten times. This rearrangement joins TRBV6-4 to TRBJ2-6, with D hard to call. Germline CDR1 reads MRHNA; CDR2 reads SNTAGT. The CDR3 loop spans 14 amino acids. Trimming pared 5 bases from V and 0 bases from J, leaving 5 bases between. CDR3: CASSQNSGANVLTF. The CDR3 bases are TGTGCCAGCAGTCAAAACTCTGGGGCCAACGTCCTGACTTTC.

This clonotype was observed at least ten times. The chain carries TRBV12-3 or TRBV12-4 and TRBJ2-3; no reliable D call. V was trimmed by 2 bases and J by 5 bases, leaving 14 bases between them. CDR3 size: 15 residues. The CDR3 protein is CASSLRSGVRDTQYF. The CDR3 DNA follows: TGTGCCAGCAGTTTAAGATCTGGGGTGAGAGATACGCAGTATTTT.

The gene calls are TRBV7-9 and TRBJ2-1, with 9 bases fitting TRBD1. V was pared by 5 bases and J by 3 bases, with 8 bases of the junction left unmatched. This CDR3 is 16 amino acids long. CDR1 SEHNR and CDR2 FQNEAQ come from the germline V gene (reference sequence). CDR3 protein: CASSRGGTGNYNEQFF. The DNA of the CDR3 is TGTGCCAGCAGCCGAGGGGGGACAGGGAACTACAATGAGCAGTTCTTC.

This clonotype was seen many times. The V call is TRBV4-1, the J call TRBJ2-1; 9 bases match TRBD2. The CDR3 consists of 16 residues. The germline V gene has CDR1 MGHRA and CDR2 YSYEKL. V trimming: 1 base; J trimming: 4 bases; junction bases outside the gene matches: 5. The CDR3 region has the DNA TGCGCCAGCAGCCAAGCGCCTAGCGGGGATTACAATGAGCAGTTCTTC. It codes for CASSQAPSGDYNEQFF.

This clonotype was seen more than once but under ten times. The chain combines TRBV21-1 with TRBJ1-1; the table's D call of TRBD1 was not tested on the DNA. TRBV21-1 is designated a pseudogene. The CDR3 loop spans 15 amino acids. The CDR3 nucleotides are TGTGCCAGCAGCAAAGGGAGACAGAAGAACACTGAAGCTTTCTTT. Translated: CASSKGRQKNTEAFF.

With regard to this clonotype: This could be a read error, since a much larger clone is one nucleotide away. CDR3 loop: CASKHGGRQETQYF. CDR3 coding DNA: TGTGCCAGCAAACATGGGGGAAGGCAAGAGACCCAGTACTTC. The chain carries TRBV12-3 or TRBV12-4 and TRBJ2-5; D may be TRBD1 or TRBD2 (5 bases each). V gave up 7 bases and J gave up 2 bases, with 14 bases separating them. The CDR3 loop spans 14 amino acids.

The rearrangement joins TRBV7-3 to TRBJ1-1; D remains unclear. This CDR3 is 13 amino acids long. Germline loops: CDR1 SGHTA, CDR2 FQGTGA. Trimming shortened V by 3 bases and J by 1 base, and 6 bases separated the two germline ends. The CDR3 loop is CASSLFQNTEAFF. DNA of the CDR3: TGTGCCAGCAGCTTGTTCCAGAACACTGAAGCTTTCTTT.

This clonotype came up many times. The chain has TRBV20-1 and TRBJ2-1; D is uncertain. With 1 base removed from V and 8 bases from J, the gap between germline ends came to 6 bases. CDR1 is DFQATT, CDR2 SNEGSKA, per germline (reference sequence). The CDR3 contains 11 residues. The CDR3 protein is CSARVGHEQFF. CDR3 in DNA: TGCAGTGCTAGAGTTGGCCATGAGCAGTTCTTC.

This clonotype was observed at least ten times. V usage is TRBV27 and J usage is TRBJ2-3; possibly TRBD2 for D (6 bases). Trimming cost V 0 bases and J 0 bases, with 10 bases left between them. This CDR3 has 16 residues. The germline V gene has CDR1 MNHEY and CDR2 SMNVEV (reference sequence). CDR3 coding DNA: TGTGCCAGCAGTTTATCGGGCGGGGCTAGCACAGATACGCAGTATTTT. Residues: CASSLSGGASTDTQYF.

This clonotype was counted at least ten times. V and J are TRBV4-2 and TRBJ2-2; 7 positions match TRBD1. Trimming cost V 0 bases and J 7 bases; bases outside gene matches: 14. The CDR3 runs 18 residues. CDR1 is LGHNA, CDR2 YNFKEQ, per germline. This CDR3 is CASSQDDDRQGLDGELFF. The CDR3 nucleotides read TGTGCCAGCAGCCAAGATGACGATAGACAGGGATTAGACGGGGAGCTGTTTTTT.

In its sample, this clonotype was seen many times. The chain is built from TRBV4-3 and TRBJ2-7; D is perhaps TRBD1 (6 bases). The CDR3 length is 18 residues. Germline values: CDR1 LGHNA, CDR2 YSLEER. V was cut by 0 bases and J by 3 bases, with 21 bases left in between. The DNA for the CDR3 is TGCGCCAGCAGCCAAGATCTCCCCGGTCGGGACATGTACTACGAGCAGTACTTC. This encodes CASSQDLPGRDMYYEQYF.

This clonotype was counted ten times or more. V usage is TRBV5-1 and J usage is TRBJ1-1; D is unresolved. Germline values: CDR1 SGHRS, CDR2 YFSETQ. This CDR3 region has 14 residues. V lost 2 bases and J lost 0, with 8 bases in between. The CDR3: CASSFRRVNTEAFF. In DNA form, the CDR3 reads TGCGCCAGCAGCTTCCGACGGGTGAACACTGAAGCTTTCTTT.

There are many counts of this clonotype. The CDR3 is CATSDLGEEQFF. The CDR3 DNA sequence: TGTGCCACCAGTGATTTAGGGGAGGAGCAGTTCTTC. The chain links TRBV24-1 to TRBJ2-1; either TRBD1 or TRBD2 may fit D (5 bases each). The CDR3 is made up of 12 amino acids. CDR1 and CDR2 (germline): KGHDR, SFDVKD. V was pared by 1 base and J by 10 bases, with 7 bases between.

The chain is built from TRBV5-1 and TRBJ2-7; no clear D gene. CDR1 is SGHRS, CDR2 YFSETQ, per germline. The CDR3 is 13 amino acids. V was clipped by 0 bases and J by 4 bases, with 8 bases between them. CDR3 in DNA: TGCGCCAGCAGCTTGGGCGTCGGATACGAGCAGTACTTC. This encodes CASSLGVGYEQYF. Looking up the rest from reference TRBV5-1 and TRBJ2-7 gives the full variable domain: KAGVTQTPRYLIKTRGQQVTLSCSPISGHRSVSWYQQTPGQGLQFLFEYFSETQRNKGNFPGRFSGRQFSNSRSEMNVSTLELGDSALYLCASSLGVGYEQYFGPGTRLTVT.

The chain links TRBV6-1 to TRBJ1-1; the D is unclear. Germline V gene data show CDR1 as MNHNS and CDR2 as SASEGT. This CDR3 spans 14 amino acids. Deletions cut 6 bases from V and 4 bases from J, with 15 bases between. CDR3 residues: CASSPREGVTEAFF. The CDR3, as DNA: TGTGCCAGCAGCCCTAGAGAAGGAGTCACTGAAGCTTTCTTT.

This clonotype was picked up many times. This chain links TRBV20-1 with TRBJ1-6; TRBD1 aligns across 7 bases. The CDR3 covers 14 residues. V lost 5 bases to trimming and J lost 7 bases; unmatched junction nucleotides: 8. The germline V gene has CDR1 DFQATT and CDR2 SNEGSKA (reference sequence). CDR3 bases: TGCAGTGCTGGGCCGGGACAGAGAAATTCACCCCTCCACTTT. This encodes CSAGPGQRNSPLHF.

The sample holds many counts of this clonotype. This chain uses TRBV4-3 with TRBJ1-2; D not resolved. The CDR3 has 16 residues. The V end was cut by 0 bases, the J end by 1 base, with 12 bases between. Germline CDR1 LGHNA, CDR2 YSLEER. CDR3 bases: TGCGCCAGCAGCCAAGAATTGGCAGGCCTTAACTATGGCTACACCTTC. This codes for CASSQELAGLNYGYTF.

This clonotype was detected many times. CDR3 loop: CASSLAVWDEQFF. As DNA, the CDR3 is TGTGCCAGCAGCTTAGCGGTTTGGGATGAGCAGTTCTTC. The chain employs TRBV7-9 and TRBJ2-1; D is undetermined. Trimming pared 0 bases from V and 8 bases from J, leaving 8 bases between. CDR1 and CDR2 from the germline V gene are SEHNR and FQNEAQ (reference sequence). The CDR3 totals 13 residues.

This clonotype was picked up many times. This sequence joins TRBV19 and TRBJ2-7; a weak D match, TRBD2 (5 bases). Trimming took off 7 bases at V and 0 bases at J, with 10 bases between the two ends. The CDR3 totals 13 residues. The germline V gene has CDR1 LNHDA and CDR2 SQIVND (reference sequence). CDR3 sequence reads: CASTRVPSYEQYF. In DNA, the CDR3 is TGTGCCAGTACGAGGGTGCCCTCCTACGAGCAGTACTTC. Supplemented by reference TRBV19 and TRBJ2-7, the full variable domain reads DGGITQSPKYLFRKEGQNVTLSCEQNLNHDAMYWYRQDPGQGLRLIYYSQIVNDFQKGDIAEGYSVSREKKESFPLTVTSAQKNPTAFYLCASTRVPSYEQYFGPGTRLTVT.

The chain has TRBV19 and TRBJ2-5; D is possibly TRBD2 (5 bases). V lost 4 bases, J lost 5 bases, and 14 bases lay in between. The CDR3 is made up of 14 amino acids. Germline V gene lookup returns CDR1 LNHDA and CDR2 SQIVND (reference sequence). The DNA of the CDR3 is TGTGCCAGTAGTACCTACAAATCGGGGGAGACCCAGTACTTC. Translated: CASSTYKSGETQYF.

In its sample, this clonotype was seen many times. J is TRBJ2-5 and V is TRBV4-3; D remains unclear. The CDR3 totals 15 residues. The germline V and J ends were trimmed by 0 bases and 5 bases, with 13 bases remaining between them. Germline V gene data show CDR1 as LGHNA and CDR2 as YSLEER. The CDR3 spells CASSQETDPWETQYF. The CDR3 DNA is TGCGCCAGCAGCCAAGAGACCGATCCTTGGGAGACCCAGTACTTC.

This clonotype was counted at least ten times. V usage is TRBV11-1 and J usage is TRBJ2-1; 9 bases fit TRBD2. This CDR3 is 15 amino acids long. The germline V gene encodes CDR1 SGHAT and CDR2 FQDESV (reference sequence). The ends lost 3 bases at V and 4 bases at J; junction bases unmatched: 4. The CDR3 protein is CASSFLAGAYNEQFF. CDR3 nucleotide sequence: TGTGCCAGCAGCTTTTTAGCGGGGGCTTACAATGAGCAGTTCTTC. Filled out from reference TRBV11-1 and TRBJ2-1, the complete variable domain reads EAEVAQSPRYKITEKSQAVAFWCDPISGHATLYWYRQILGQGPELLVQFQDESVVDDSQLPKDRFSAERLKGVDSTLKIQPAELGDSAMYLCASSFLAGAYNEQFFGPGTRLTVL.

There are many counts of this clonotype. The rearrangement links TRBV4-2 to TRBJ1-2; tentatively, D is TRBD1 (6 bases). The CDR3 runs 15 residues. Trimming left V 1 base short and J 5 bases short, with 14 bases between. CDR1 LGHNA and CDR2 YNFKEQ come from the germline V gene. CDR3 in DNA: TGTGCCAGCAGCCAAGCGACGGGAGGGGGGTATGGCTACACCTTC. It codes for CASSQATGGGYGYTF.

This clonotype was seen at least ten times. The chain uses TRBV24-1 and TRBJ2-2; D uncertain. The CDR3 consists of 13 residues. The germline V gene has CDR1 KGHDR and CDR2 SFDVKD. Trimming cost V 9 bases and J 0 bases, with 7 bases left between them. The DNA for the CDR3 is TGTGCCACCCGAACAGCGAACACCGGGGAGCTGTTTTTT. Amino acid sequence: CATRTANTGELFF.

This rearrangement joins TRBV13 to TRBJ2-5, with a tentative D call TRBD1 (6 bases). Trimming left V 8 bases short and J 0 bases short, with 19 bases between. Germline V gives CDR1 PRHDT, CDR2 FYEKMQ (reference sequence). The length of the CDR3 is 16 residues. The CDR3 reads CASVSSRGGNQETQYF. CDR3 coding DNA: TGTGCCAGCGTATCGAGCAGGGGCGGAAACCAAGAGACCCAGTACTTC.

In its sample, this clonotype was seen many times. The V call is TRBV12-5, the J call TRBJ2-1; a weak D match, TRBD2 (6 bases). The length of the CDR3 is 17 residues. CDR1 and CDR2 from the germline V gene are LGHNT and FRNRAP. Trimming took 6 bases from V and 0 from J, leaving 18 bases between them. The CDR3 DNA sequence: TGTGCTAGTGGCTCTTTCGGCGGGATGAACTCCTACAATGAGCAGTTCTTC. Residues: CASGSFGGMNSYNEQFF. Full variable domain (rest looked up from reference TRBV12-5 and TRBJ2-1): DARVTQTPRHKVTEMGQEVTMRCQPILGHNTVFWYRQTMMQGLELLAYFRNRAPLDDSGMPKDRFSAEMPDATLATLKIQPSEPRDSAVYFCASGSFGGMNSYNEQFFGPGTRLTVL.

This clonotype was counted at least ten times. The gene calls are TRBV11-2 and TRBJ1-1, with D unclear. Trimming pared 5 bases from V and 7 bases from J, leaving 8 bases between. CDR3 length: 11 amino acids. The germline V gene encodes CDR1 SGHAT and CDR2 FQNNGV. Here the CDR3 reads CASSKRDEAFF. The CDR3, as DNA: TGTGCCAGCAGCAAACGGGATGAAGCTTTCTTT. The whole variable domain, remainder taken from reference TRBV11-2 and TRBJ1-1, is EAGVAQSPRYKIIEKRQSVAFWCNPISGHATLYWYQQILGQGPKLLIQFQNNGVVDDSQLPKDRFSAERLKGVDSTLKIQPAKLEDSAVYLCASSKRDEAFFGQGTRLTVV.